The 10 T cell receptor beta chains given below trace back to one sample, sequenced in a study of CD8+CD57+ T cells in acquired aplastic anemia listed by TCRdb under 2018. Expansion of CD8+CD57+ cells had been shown by flow cytometry in the patients chosen for sequencing. Instrument used: Illumina HiSeq 2000. Genomic DNA was used as template for profiling of TCR beta VDJ combinations and CDR3 sequences. TCRdb took the public reads, trimmed them with fastp at Q25, ran MiXCR for clone calling and kept in-frame beta chains. Rows with a matching CDR3 protein are joined into one entry that keeps the most common DNA and genes. For this sample the table gives roughly 260,000 distinct CDR3 sequences, of which around 45% were detected only once. The leading ten clones occupy about 8.3% of the sample. Sample: sorted CD4+, CD8+, or CD8+CD57+ T cells (not recorded which) from PBMCs. These receptors all come from a human donor with aplastic anemia.

This clonotype appeared a few times. The rearrangement uses TRBV27 and TRBJ1-5; D is ambiguous. Per germline, CDR1 MNHEY and CDR2 SMNVEV (reference sequence). This CDR3 has 13 amino acids. V was pared by 4 bases and J by 3 bases, with 7 bases between. The CDR3 bases are TGTGCCAGCAGTTACGGGAACAATCAGCCCCAGCATTTT. This translates into CASSYGNNQPQHF.

The genes are TRBV7-9 and TRBJ2-5, with TRBD2 matching 9 bases. The CDR3 is made up of 16 amino acids. The J segment lost 2 bases and the V segment lost 5 bases, leaving 9 bases of the junction unmatched. Germline V gene lookup returns CDR1 SEHNR and CDR2 FQNEAQ (reference sequence). The CDR3 bases are TGTGCCAGCAGCCCCAGAGCGGGGGGCCTTCAAGAGACCCAGTACTTC. This sequence encodes CASSPRAGGLQETQYF.

This chain joins TRBV7-9 and TRBJ1-6; D remains ambiguous. Germline-derived CDR1 and CDR2 are SEHNR and FQNEAQ (reference sequence). The V gene lost 4 bases and the J gene lost 3 bases, with 7 bases spanning the gap. CDR3 length: 14 residues. This CDR3 reads CASSSGSYNSPLHF. The CDR3 nucleotides are TGTGCCAGCAGCTCCGGGAGCTATAATTCACCCCTCCACTTT.

This clonotype was seen repeatedly, ten times or more. The rearrangement uses TRBV14 and TRBJ1-2; the match to TRBD1 covers 7 bases. Germline CDR1 SGHDN, CDR2 FVKESK. The length of the CDR3 is 14 residues. Losses at the gene ends were 4 bases for V and 5 bases for J; bases not matched to a gene: 7. CDR3 DNA sequence: TGTGCCAGCAGCCTTGGACAGGTCAGATATGGCTACACCTTC. Amino acid sequence: CASSLGQVRYGYTF.

This clonotype was observed a single time. The CDR3 does not close with the conserved phenylalanine or tryptophan, likely indicating a read error. The DNA is left out, because the CDR3 cannot be placed on it with certainty; the CDR3 is given as TCRdb lists it. The rearrangement uses TRBV12-3 or TRBV12-4 and TRBJ2-3; the D segment call TRBD1 is taken from the table without a DNA check. Termini included, the CDR3 measures 9 amino acids. This chain's CDR3 is CASSLGPRG.

This clonotype came up many times. V is TRBV7-8 and J is TRBJ1-4, with D possibly TRBD1 on 6 matching bases. V was cut by 3 bases and J by 7 bases, with 9 bases left in between. This CDR3 comprises 13 residues. Germline lookup yields CDR1 SGHVS and CDR2 FQNEAQ. The CDR3 DNA reads TGTGCCAGCAGCTTGGGCAGGGGTGAAAAACTGTTTTTT. It codes for CASSLGRGEKLFF.

About this clonotype itself: One end of the junction does not line up with germline, which may come from a read error. The chain is built from TRBV7-9 and TRBJ2-1, with TRBD2 matching over 8 bases. This CDR3 has 17 residues. Germline V gene lookup returns CDR1 SEHNR and CDR2 FQNEAQ (reference sequence). The CDR3 sequence is CASSPIGRQRERNEQFF. CDR3 in DNA: TGCGCCAGCAGCCCCATCGGGAGGCAGCGGGAGAGGAATGAGCAGTTCTTC.

The gene calls are TRBV20-1 and TRBJ2-7; D is perhaps TRBD2 (6 bases). Germline CDR1 and CDR2: DFQATT and SNEGSKA (reference sequence). Trimming stripped 3 bases from V and 0 bases from J, with 15 bases between. CDR3 length equals 15 residues. The CDR3 here is CSARWRGGNSYEQYF. The CDR3 DNA follows: TGCAGTGCTAGGTGGCGGGGTGGGAACTCCTACGAGCAGTACTTC.

This clonotype was observed a handful of times. This may arise from a read error, as a much more abundant clone is one base away. The chain combines TRBV2 with TRBJ2-7; no firm D call. CDR3 length: 14 amino acids. In germline, CDR1 is SNHLY, CDR2 FYNNEI. In DNA form, the CDR3 reads TGTACCAGCCCGCCCCAGGAAAGCTCCTACGAGCAGTACTTC. It specifies CTSPPQESSYEQYF.

The sample holds one count of this clonotype. Being one base from a much bigger clone, this may be a read error. V is TRBV5-6 and J is TRBJ2-7, with D perhaps matching TRBD1 or TRBD2 (5 bases each). The V end was cut by 4 bases, the J end by 5 bases, with 22 bases between. Germline CDR1 is SGHDT and CDR2 is YYEEEE. This CDR3 has 16 residues. The CDR3: CASSRGRGRVSHEQYF. CDR3 coding DNA: TGTGCCAGCAGCCGAGGACGGGGACGGGTATCCCACGAGCAGTACTTC. Full variable domain (rest looked up from reference TRBV5-6 and TRBJ2-7): DAGVTQSPTHLIKTRGQQVTLRCSPKSGHDTVSWYQQALGQGPQFIFQYYEEEERQRGNFPDRFSGHQFPNYSSELNVNALLLGDSALYLCASSRGRGRVSHEQYFGPGTRLTVT.